The source of this T cell receptor beta chain is a study of blood T cell repertoires in COVID-19. About the research overall: Acute and convalescent COVID-19 specimens originated in the United States, Italy and Spain. The cDNA or gDNA used as material had been derived from T cells, B-cell-depleted T cells, or PBMCs.

The authors' processing: Amplified reference gene primers provided the basis for estimating nucleated cell counts. Sequencing was performed with immunoSEQ multiplex PCR; in TCRdb, only in-frame clones are kept and a portion is missing. V and J calls and clone size follow that table, whereas D and trimming were derived from the DNA. The sample lists 300,000 or so clones, more than 75% occurring once. Regarding this clone: An end of the junction differs from the germline gene, which may be a read error. Within the sample, other DNA sequences also encode this same CDR3.

Germline-derived CDR1 and CDR2 are DFQATT and SNEGSKA (reference sequence). This CDR3 has 10 residues. Sequenced: peripheral blood. The sequence came from a woman aged 50 to 60 who had recovered from COVID-19. The chain links TRBV20-1 to TRBJ2-5; D unresolved. The CDR3 DNA is TGCAGCGCTACTGCGGAGACCCAGTACTTC. Translating gives CSATAETQYF.